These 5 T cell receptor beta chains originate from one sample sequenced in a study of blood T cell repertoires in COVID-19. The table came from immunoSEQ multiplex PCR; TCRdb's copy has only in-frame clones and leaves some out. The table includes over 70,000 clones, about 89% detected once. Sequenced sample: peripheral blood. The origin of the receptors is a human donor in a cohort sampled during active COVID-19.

This chain's CDR3 is CAWSKGQGDEQYF. CDR3 nucleotides: TGTGCCTGGAGCAAGGGGCAAGGCGACGAGCAGTACTTC. This sequence joins TRBV30 and TRBJ2-7; D might be TRBD1 (5 bases). This CDR3 region has 13 residues. The germline V gene has CDR1 GTSNPN and CDR2 SVGIG (reference sequence). V lost 3 bases and J lost 5, with 14 bases in between.

Written as DNA, the CDR3 is TGTGCCAGCAGTGAGGCAGGGGTTAACACCATATATTTT. Translating it yields CASSEAGVNTIYF. The chain uses TRBV25-1 and TRBJ1-3, with D possibly TRBD1 on 6 matching bases. Germline CDR1 reads MGHDK; CDR2 reads SYGVNS. The ends were cut back, 3 bases at V and 7 bases at J, with 10 bases in the middle. The CDR3 has 13 amino acids.

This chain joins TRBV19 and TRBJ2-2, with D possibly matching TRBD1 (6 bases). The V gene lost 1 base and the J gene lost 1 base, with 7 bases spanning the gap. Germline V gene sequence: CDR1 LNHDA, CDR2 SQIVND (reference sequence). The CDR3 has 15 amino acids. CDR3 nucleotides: TGTGCCAGTAGTATAGGGACAGTGAACACCGGGGAGCTGTTTTTT. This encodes CASSIGTVNTGELFF.

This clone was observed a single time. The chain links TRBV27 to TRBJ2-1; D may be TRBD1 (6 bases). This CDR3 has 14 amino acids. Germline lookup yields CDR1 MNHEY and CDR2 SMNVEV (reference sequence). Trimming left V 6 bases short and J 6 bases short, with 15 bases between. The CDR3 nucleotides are TGTGCCAGCAGAGCCGAGGACAGTTTCAATGAGCAGTTCTTC. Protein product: CASRAEDSFNEQFF.

In DNA form, the CDR3 reads TGCAGCGTTGACCGAACCAACAGGGCGGGTTCACCCCTCCACTTT. This codes for CSVDRTNRAGSPLHF. V is TRBV29-1 and J is TRBJ1-6, with D perhaps matching TRBD1 (6 bases). CDR3 length equals 15 residues. The V gene lost 3 bases and the J gene lost 9 bases, with 18 bases spanning the gap. Germline CDR1 reads SQVTM; CDR2 reads ANQGSEA.